Detailed here is one TCR beta chain. Its antigen is still unknown. The data belong to a study of blood T cells in healthy people across ages. Study-level background: The template switching approach captured approximately one barcoded beta molecule for every two T cells.

V gave up 6 bases and J gave up 11 bases, with 19 bases separating them. Germline CDR1 MGHDK, CDR2 SYGVNS. The CDR3 has 13 amino acids. The study's findings and limits: Without sorted subsets, naive and antigen-experienced compartments could not be conclusively compared.

A second PCR of roughly 7 to 11 cycles used a sample-barcoded 5' primer and a J-beta primer mix. One entry per CDR3 protein, called by TCRdb with MiXCR from the 5' RACE reads. The sample carries nearly 800,000 distinct CDR3 sequences, 45% to 70% recorded once. What was sequenced was blood. This rearrangement joins TRBV25-1 to TRBJ1-1; no definite D call. This TCR came from a man aged 35 to 55 in good health. CDR3: CASRITDGLEAFF. The CDR3 DNA reads TGTGCCAGCAGAATAACTGATGGATTAGAGGCTTTCTTT.